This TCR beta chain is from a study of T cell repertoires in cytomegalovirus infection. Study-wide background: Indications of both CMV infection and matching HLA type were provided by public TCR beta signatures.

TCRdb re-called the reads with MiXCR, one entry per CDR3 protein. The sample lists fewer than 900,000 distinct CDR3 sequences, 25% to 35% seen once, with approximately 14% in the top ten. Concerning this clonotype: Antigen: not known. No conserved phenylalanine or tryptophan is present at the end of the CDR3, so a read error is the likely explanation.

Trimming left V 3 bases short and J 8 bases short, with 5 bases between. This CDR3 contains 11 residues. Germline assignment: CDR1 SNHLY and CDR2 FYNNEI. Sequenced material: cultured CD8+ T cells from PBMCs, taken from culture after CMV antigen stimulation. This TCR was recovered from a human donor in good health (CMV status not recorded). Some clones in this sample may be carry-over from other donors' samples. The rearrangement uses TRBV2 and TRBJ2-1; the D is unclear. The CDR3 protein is CASSDLYEQFL. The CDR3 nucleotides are TGTGCCAGCAGTGACCTGTATGAGCAGTTCCTC.